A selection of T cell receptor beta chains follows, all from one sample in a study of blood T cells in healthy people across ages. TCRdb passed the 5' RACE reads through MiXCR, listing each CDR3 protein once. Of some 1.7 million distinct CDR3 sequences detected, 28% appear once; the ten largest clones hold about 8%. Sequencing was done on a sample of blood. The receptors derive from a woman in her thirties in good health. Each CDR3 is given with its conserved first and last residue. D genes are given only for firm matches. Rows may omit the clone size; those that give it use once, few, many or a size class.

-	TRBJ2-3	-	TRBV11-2	TGTGCCAGCACCCCTGGAAGGAGAACCACAGATACGCAGTATTTT	CASTPGRRTTDTQYF
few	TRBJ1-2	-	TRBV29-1	TGCAGCGTCCCCCGGGACCTCGGAGGCTACACCTTC	CSVPRDLGGYTF
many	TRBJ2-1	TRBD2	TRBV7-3	TGTGCCAGCAGTCCCAGCGGGGGCGTGTACAATGAGCAGTTCTTC	CASSPSGGVYNEQFF
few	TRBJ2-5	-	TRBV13	TGTGCCAGCAGCCACCTGGGGGAGGGGGGAGAAGAGACCCAGTACTTC	CASSHLGEGGEETQYF
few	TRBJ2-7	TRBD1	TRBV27	TGTGCCAGCAGCTTAGGGACCGGGACAGGGGCCTACGAGCAGTACTTC	CASSLGTGTGAYEQYF
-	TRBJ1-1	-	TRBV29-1	TGTGGGGGGGACACTGAAGCTTTCTTT	CGGDTEAFF
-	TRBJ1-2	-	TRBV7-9	TGTGCCAGCAGCTCCTCCGGCGGGGGGAGCGGCTACACCTTC	CASSSSGGGSGYTF
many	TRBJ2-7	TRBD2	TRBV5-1	TGCGCCAGCAGCTCCGGGACTAGCGGGAGGTCCGACGAGCAGTACTTC	CASSSGTSGRSDEQYF
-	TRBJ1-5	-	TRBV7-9	TGTGCCAGCAGCTTGGGGATCGGGACAAACAATCAGCCCCAGCATTTT	CASSLGIGTNNQPQHF
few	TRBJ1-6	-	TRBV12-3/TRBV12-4	TGTGCCAGCAGTCCAGAGGGGAGCTATAATTCACCCCTCCACTTT	CASSPEGSYNSPLHF
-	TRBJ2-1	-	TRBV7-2	TGTGCCAGCAGCCCGACCGGGTCAAATGAGCAGTTCTTC	CASSPTGSNEQFF
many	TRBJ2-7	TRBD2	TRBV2	TGTGCCAGCCGAGCGGGAGGTTACGAGCAGTACTTC	CASRAGGYEQYF
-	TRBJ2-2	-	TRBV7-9	TGTGCCAGCAGCTTAGCCGGGAGTTCCGGGGAGCTGTTTTTT	CASSLAGSSGELFF
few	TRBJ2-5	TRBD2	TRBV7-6	TGTGCCAGCAGCTCCCTCAGGGCTAGCGGGAGCACCCTACAAGAGACCCAGTACTTC	CASSSLRASGSTLQETQYF
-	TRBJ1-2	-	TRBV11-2	TGTGCCAGCAGCTTAGATCCATCAGCTAACTATGGCTACACCTTC	CASSLDPSANYGYTF
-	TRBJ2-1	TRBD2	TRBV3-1	TGTGCCAGCAGCCAAGCCCCGGGGACTAGCTACGACAATGAGCAGTTCTTC	CASSQAPGTSYDNEQFF
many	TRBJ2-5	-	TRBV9	TGTGCCAGCAGCGTAGGGCTGCACCAAGAGACCCAGTACTTC	CASSVGLHQETQYF
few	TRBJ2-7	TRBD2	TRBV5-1	TGCGCCAGCAGCTTAACTAGCGTCGCCTACGAGCAGTACTTC	CASSLTSVAYEQYF
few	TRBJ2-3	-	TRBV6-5	TGTGCCAGTTACTACCCGTCATATAGCACAGATACGCAGTATTTT	CASYYPSYSTDTQYF
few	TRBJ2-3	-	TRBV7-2	TGTGCCAGCAGGGGACGGGGTGGCACGCAGTATTTT	CASRGRGGTQYF
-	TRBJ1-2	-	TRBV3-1	TGTGCCAGCAGCCAAGATGGTTGGCCGACACTGGCCTATGGCTACACCTTC	CASSQDGWPTLAYGYTF
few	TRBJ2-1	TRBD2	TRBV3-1	TGTGCCAGCAGCGAACTTACCGGGACTAGCGGGGGGATCCGGGCCCGGGGTGAGCAGTTCTTC	CASSELTGTSGGIRARGEQFF
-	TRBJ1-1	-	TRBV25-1	TGTGCCAGCAGTGAAAACAACAGGGTGTACACTGAAGCTTTCTTT	CASSENNRVYTEAFF
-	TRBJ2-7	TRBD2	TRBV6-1	TGTGCCAGCAGTCTGCACAGACTAGCGGGAGTGACCTACGAGCAGTACTTC	CASSLHRLAGVTYEQYF
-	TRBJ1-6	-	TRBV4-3	TGCGCCAGCAGCCAAGATACAGGGAAAACCCTCCACTTT	CASSQDTGKTLHF
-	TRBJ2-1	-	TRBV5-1	TGCGCCAGCAGCCTCCCCGGGACCAACTCCTACAATGAGCAGTTCTTC	CASSLPGTNSYNEQFF
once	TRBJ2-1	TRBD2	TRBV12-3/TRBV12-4	TGTGCCAGCAGGGGACTAGGTCAGGGTGAGCAGTTCTTC	CASRGLGQGEQFF
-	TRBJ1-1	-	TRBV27	TGTGCCAGCAGTTTAATCCCAGGCTTGAACACTGAAGCTTTCTTT	CASSLIPGLNTEAFF
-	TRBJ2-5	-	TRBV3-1	TGTGCCAGCAGCCAAGATAGGACGTCACAGTACTTC	CASSQDRTSQYF
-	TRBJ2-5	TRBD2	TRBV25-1	TGTGCCAGCAGTGAAGTAACTAGCGGGGGGGTCGGGCAGTACTTC	CASSEVTSGGVGQYF